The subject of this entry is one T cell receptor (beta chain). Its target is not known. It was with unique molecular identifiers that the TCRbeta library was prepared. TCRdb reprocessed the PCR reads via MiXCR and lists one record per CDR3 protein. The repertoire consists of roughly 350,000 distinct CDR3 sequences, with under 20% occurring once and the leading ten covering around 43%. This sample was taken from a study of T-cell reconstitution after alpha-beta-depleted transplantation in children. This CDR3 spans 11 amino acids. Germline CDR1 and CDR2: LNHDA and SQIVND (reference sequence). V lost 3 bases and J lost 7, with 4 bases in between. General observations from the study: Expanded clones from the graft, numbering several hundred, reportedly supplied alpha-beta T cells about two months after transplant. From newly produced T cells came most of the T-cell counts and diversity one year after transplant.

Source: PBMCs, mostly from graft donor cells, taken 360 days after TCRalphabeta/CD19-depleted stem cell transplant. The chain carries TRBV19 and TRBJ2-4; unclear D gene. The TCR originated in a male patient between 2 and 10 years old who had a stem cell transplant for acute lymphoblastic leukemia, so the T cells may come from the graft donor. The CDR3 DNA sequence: TGTGCCAGTAGTATCGGCAACATTCAGTACTTC. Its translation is CASSIGNIQYF.